This T cell receptor beta chain emerged from a study of blood T cell repertoires in COVID-19 (TCRdb year 2020). About the full investigation: Samples from collaborators originated in the United States, Italy and Spain and spanned both the acute and convalescent phases of COVID-19. The prospective study material was composed of cDNA or gDNA derived from T cells, B-cell-depleted T cells, or PBMCs. Deeply sampled blood TCRbeta repertoires from subjects exposed to, actively infected with, or recovered from COVID-19 were included in the dataset. The repertoires were made available in a free public database intended to serve as a resource for research on the immune response to SARS-CoV-2. Samples were obtained from the ongoing ImmuneRACE study (first 160 participants) and from about 1,300 subjects provided by 6 global collaborators. Nearly every sample came with metadata listing a de-identified subject ID, COVID-19 status, age in years and sex. Where available, HLA class I and class II types were taken from metadata supplied by the sample provider and were not determined by assay-based typing. Broader findings and caveats from the paper: The quantity of clinical and demographic metadata differed by source and by participant and was supplied without curation.

In the prospective study, participants were about 18 to 95 years old, resided in around 25 geographic areas of the United States, and were enrolled through a virtual design. To assign participants to cohorts, the prospective study relied on clinical history that participants themselves reported in a screening survey and a study questionnaire. In the prospective study, whole blood, serum and a nasopharyngeal or oropharyngeal swab were collected from each participant by mobile phlebotomists. Prospective study participants could optionally give additional blood draws and questionnaires over an approximately two-month period. Prospective study blood samples were shipped either frozen or at room temperature before DNA extraction. TCRbeta CDR3 regions were amplified from genomic DNA using the immunoSEQ Assay, a bias-controlled multiplex PCR. As for how the authors treated the data: The number of nucleated cells in each sample was estimated from the amplification of reference gene primers within the assay. To quantify the absolute abundance of each unique TCRbeta CDR3 rearrangement, sequence reads were collapsed and filtered. For each sample, productive Simpson clonality was calculated as the square root of Simpson's diversity index across productive rearrangements. TCRdb re-hosts the immuneACCESS table, in-frame sequences only. Its copies lack some clones; in the studies checked, an unresolved V gene accounts for under half of them, and the cause for the rest is not known. V, J and clone size are taken as reported in that table, and D and trimming were inferred from the DNA itself. The table for this sample lists a few hundred thousand clones; about 86% of them were counted only once. The ten largest clones represent under 15% of the sample.

There are 14 amino acids in the CDR3, from cysteine to phenylalanine inclusive. Only the CDR3 DNA stays, 42 bases, in frame from base 1. The germline V gene (reference sequence) gives CDR1 as SGHNT and CDR2 as YYREEE. V lost 6 bases and J lost 3 bases, and the count of bases not matched to a germline gene is 7. Turning to this clone: What antigen it recognizes has not been identified. The sample holds no much larger clone one base away, and base qualities are not on file.

The V and J genes are TRBV5-4 and TRBJ2-7; TRBD2 fits 9 bases in the junction. Sequenced sample: PBMCs or T cells enriched from blood (not recorded which). This clonotype was sampled from a woman between 50 and 59 years old with acute COVID-19. The CDR3: CASISGTSFYEQYF. Read as DNA, the sequence is TGTGCCAGCATCTCAGGGACTAGCTTCTACGAGCAGTACTTC.